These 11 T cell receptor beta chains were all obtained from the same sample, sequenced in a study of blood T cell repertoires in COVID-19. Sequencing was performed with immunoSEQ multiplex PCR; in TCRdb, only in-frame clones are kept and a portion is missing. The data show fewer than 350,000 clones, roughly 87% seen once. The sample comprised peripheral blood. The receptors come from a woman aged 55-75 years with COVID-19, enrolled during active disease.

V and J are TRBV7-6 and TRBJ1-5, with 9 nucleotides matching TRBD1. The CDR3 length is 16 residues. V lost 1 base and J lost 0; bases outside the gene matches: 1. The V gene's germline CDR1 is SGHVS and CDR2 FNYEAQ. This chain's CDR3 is CASSLGTGDSNQPQHF. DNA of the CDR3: TGTGCCAGCAGCTTAGGGACAGGGGATAGCAATCAGCCCCAGCATTTT.

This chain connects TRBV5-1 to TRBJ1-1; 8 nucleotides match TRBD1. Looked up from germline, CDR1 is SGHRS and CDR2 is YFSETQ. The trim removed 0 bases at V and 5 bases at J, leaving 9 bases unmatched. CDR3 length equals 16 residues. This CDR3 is CASSLAPQGAGTEAFF. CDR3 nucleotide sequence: TGCGCCAGCAGCTTGGCCCCCCAGGGGGCCGGAACTGAAGCTTTCTTT.

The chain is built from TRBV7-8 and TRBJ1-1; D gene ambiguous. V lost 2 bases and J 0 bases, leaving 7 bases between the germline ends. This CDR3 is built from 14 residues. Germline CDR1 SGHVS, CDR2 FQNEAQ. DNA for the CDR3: TGTGCCAGCAGCTTACTTACACTGAACACTGAAGCTTTCTTT. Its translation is CASSLLTLNTEAFF.

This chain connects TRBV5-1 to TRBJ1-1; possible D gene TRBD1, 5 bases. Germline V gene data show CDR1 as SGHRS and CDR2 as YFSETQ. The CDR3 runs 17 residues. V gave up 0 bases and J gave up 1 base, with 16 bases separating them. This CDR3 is CASSLAVGREWNTEAFF. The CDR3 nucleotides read TGCGCCAGCAGCTTGGCAGTTGGCAGGGAATGGAACACTGAAGCTTTCTTT.

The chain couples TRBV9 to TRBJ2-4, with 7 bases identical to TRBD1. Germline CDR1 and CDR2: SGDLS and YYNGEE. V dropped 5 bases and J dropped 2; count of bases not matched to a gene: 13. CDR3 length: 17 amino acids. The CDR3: CASSPTGNAVTKNIQYF. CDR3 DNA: TGTGCCAGCAGTCCGACAGGGAACGCGGTGACCAAAAACATTCAGTACTTC. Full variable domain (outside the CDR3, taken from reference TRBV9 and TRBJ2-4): DSGVTQTPKHLITATGQRVTLRCSPRSGDLSVYWYQQSLDQGLQFLIQYYNGEERAKGNILERFSAQQFPDLHSELNLSSLELGDSALYFCASSPTGNAVTKNIQYFGAGTRLSVL.

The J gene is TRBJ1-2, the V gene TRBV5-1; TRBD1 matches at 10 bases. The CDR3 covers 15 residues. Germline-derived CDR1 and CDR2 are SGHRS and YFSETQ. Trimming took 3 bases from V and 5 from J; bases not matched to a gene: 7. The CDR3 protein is CASSSAGTGAYGYTF. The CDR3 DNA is TGCGCCAGCAGCTCAGCCGGGACAGGGGCATATGGCTACACCTTC.

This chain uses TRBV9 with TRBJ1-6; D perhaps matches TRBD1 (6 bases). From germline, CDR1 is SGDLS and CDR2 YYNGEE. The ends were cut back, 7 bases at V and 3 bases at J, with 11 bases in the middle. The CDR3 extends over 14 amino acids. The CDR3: CASGGQNYNSPLHF. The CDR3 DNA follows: TGTGCCAGCGGAGGACAGAACTATAATTCACCCCTCCACTTT. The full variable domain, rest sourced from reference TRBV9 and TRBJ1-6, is DSGVTQTPKHLITATGQRVTLRCSPRSGDLSVYWYQQSLDQGLQFLIQYYNGEERAKGNILERFSAQQFPDLHSELNLSSLELGDSALYFCASGGQNYNSPLHFGNGTRLTVT.

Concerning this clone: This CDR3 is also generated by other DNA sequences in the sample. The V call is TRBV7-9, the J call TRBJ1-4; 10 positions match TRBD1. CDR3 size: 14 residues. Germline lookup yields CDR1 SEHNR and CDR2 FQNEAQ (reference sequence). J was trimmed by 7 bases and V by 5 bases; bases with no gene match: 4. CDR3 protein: CASSPRTGGEKLFF. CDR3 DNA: TGTGCCAGCAGCCCCCGGACAGGGGGTGAAAAACTGTTTTTT.

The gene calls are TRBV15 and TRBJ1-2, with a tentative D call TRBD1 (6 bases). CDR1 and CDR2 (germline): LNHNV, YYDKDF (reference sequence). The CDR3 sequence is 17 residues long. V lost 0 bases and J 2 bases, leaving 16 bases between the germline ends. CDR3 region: CATSRDQTGSMNYGYTF. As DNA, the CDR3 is TGTGCCACCAGCAGAGACCAAACAGGGTCGATGAACTATGGCTACACCTTC.

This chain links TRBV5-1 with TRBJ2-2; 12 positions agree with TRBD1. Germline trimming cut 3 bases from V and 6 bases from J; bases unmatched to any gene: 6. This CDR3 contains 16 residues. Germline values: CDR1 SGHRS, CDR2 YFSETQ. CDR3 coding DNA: TGCGCCAGCAGCTCAGGGACAGGGGGCGCATCCGGGGAGCTGTTTTTT. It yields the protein CASSSGTGGASGELFF.

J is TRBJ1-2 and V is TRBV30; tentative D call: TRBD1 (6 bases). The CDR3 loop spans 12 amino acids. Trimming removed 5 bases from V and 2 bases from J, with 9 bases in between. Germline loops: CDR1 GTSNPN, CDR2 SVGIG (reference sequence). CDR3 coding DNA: TGTGCCTGGGGCAGGGGAAACTATGGCTACACCTTC. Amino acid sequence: CAWGRGNYGYTF.